This record looks at one T cell receptor beta chain sequence and its context. The antigen it recognizes is unknown. No base-level quality is on record; no much larger clone is a single base apart. The immunoSEQ Assay, a bias-controlled multiplex PCR, was used to amplify TCRbeta CDR3 regions from genomic DNA. The paper's processing steps were these. Nucleated cell counts per sample were estimated from amplification of reference gene primers within the assay. Sequence reads were collapsed and filtered to measure the absolute abundance of every unique TCRbeta CDR3 rearrangement. For each sample, productive Simpson clonality was calculated as the square root of Simpson's diversity index over productive rearrangements. This immuneACCESS table, as held by TCRdb, lists in-frame sequences with V and J called but not all clones. Of the missing ones, under half trace to an unresolved V gene in checked studies; the others have no known cause. The DNA gave D and trimming, while V, J and clone size come from that table. Counted in this sample were 95,000 to 120,000 clones; around 83% of them appeared once. The biggest ten clones account for roughly 5% of the sample.

One collaborating source in Seattle enrolled patients while the patients were actively infected and followed the patients over time throughout the course of disease. The collaborating institutions used their own protocols to collect whole blood in K2EDTA tubes. For TCRbeta analysis, collaborators shipped samples in one of three forms: frozen whole blood, isolated PBMCs, or DNA extracted from either of those sample types. The sample is drawn from a study of blood T cell repertoires in COVID-19 (dated by TCRdb to 2018 to 2020). About the full investigation: Collaborator samples came from the United States, Italy and Spain and covered acute and convalescent phases of COVID-19. HLA class I and class II types, where available, came from metadata supplied by the sample provider rather than from assay-based typing. The repertoires were released in a freely available public database meant as a resource for research on the immune response to SARS-CoV-2. The material from the prospective study consisted of cDNA or gDNA derived from T cells, B-cell-depleted T cells, or PBMCs. Samples came from the ongoing ImmuneRACE study (first 160 participants) plus 1,254 subjects from 6 global collaborators. A de-identified subject ID, COVID-19 status, age in years and sex were almost always included in the sample metadata. The dataset comprised deeply sampled blood TCRbeta repertoires from subjects exposed to, actively infected with, or recovered from COVID-19.

Trimming takes 5 bases off V and 0 bases off J; junction bases not matched to a gene: 15. The CDR3 holds 19 amino acids from the cysteine to the phenylalanine. CDR3 DNA is the only sequence kept; it has 57 bases, read in frame from the first base. From the germline V gene, CDR1 is SGHTA and CDR2 is FQGTGA. Overall study results and their limits: Clinical and demographic metadata were provided uncurated, with the amount varying by source and participant.

The sample comprised peripheral blood. The chain uses TRBV7-3 and TRBJ2-3; 9 junctional bases match TRBD2. This TCR derives from a woman aged 55-69 years with COVID-19, enrolled during active disease. In nucleotide form, the sequence is TGTGCCAGCAGCCCCCTTCCCAGGGGTAGCGGGGGCAGCACAGATACGCAGTATTTT. It encodes CASSPLPRGSGGSTDTQYF.